This TCR beta chain was identified in a study of cytomegalovirus exposure and HLA in healthy donors (dated by TCRdb to about 2017). Notes on the research overall: According to an earlier analysis of 550 to 700 of the donors, roughly 180 million T cells yielded 117 million unique TCR beta sequences and 276 Gb of sequence data. An early release that covered about 600 HLA-typed donors contained around 330 gigabases of sequencing data and about 84 million unique TCR sequences. Among the roughly 400 genotyped donors, around 81% belonged to the genetic ancestry cluster associated with self-reported Caucasian donors. The study was designed to test whether signatures of past pathogen exposure could be identified by cataloging public T cell receptors. Using immunosequencing, the study profiled T cell repertoires from 500 to 800 subjects and related those repertoires to cytomegalovirus serostatus. In addition to the first cohort of roughly 670 subjects, a separate validation cohort of 100 to 150 different subjects was used. The study combined high-throughput TCR immunosequencing, statistical association of individual TCRs with disease status, and machine learning to predict cytomegalovirus infection status. A later analysis re-examined previously published TCR beta repertoires from 610 or so donors and added high-resolution HLA genotyping to investigate patterns of TCR occurrence. Rather than drawing on any new phenotypic data, the later analysis identified candidate immune exposures from TCR beta sequences and the way those sequences occurred across donors. To decide whether each TCR beta V gene segment behaved as functional or pseudogenic, an earlier analysis of approximately 620 of the donors relied on high-throughput TCR beta sequencing. Alongside the repertoire data, information on donor age, sex, ethnicity and CMV serostatus was compiled. A later genetic analysis used genome-wide SNP genotypes for about 55% of the 666 donors, treating that subset as a discovery cohort. Every discovery cohort repertoire had been produced on one sequencing platform. Both class I and class II loci were covered by HLA typing, at four-digit resolution. Typing coverage varied by locus: roughly 620-640 donors for A, B, C, DRB1 and DQB1; roughly 560 for DQA1; more than 600 for DPA1; 450 to 480 for DPB1. Because of strong linkage in the cohort, roughly five DR-DQ haplotypes were treated as single units for association and clustering. Across under 500 genotyped donors of the cohort, an average of about 240,000 unique TCR beta nucleotide sequences per donor were sequenced, and 15% to 20% of those sequences were non-productive. Results the study describes overall, beyond this receptor: Because counts were too low, 15 to 20 rarely observed V segments, including chromosome 9 orphons, were excluded from the earlier analysis of about 500 of the donors. The sequencing pipeline was judged likely to have produced a cluster of highly shared sequence variants as a technical artifact. A further reported finding was that TCR beta sequences accurately predicted the HLA-A and HLA-B alleles for most subjects in the first cohort. Strong co-occurrence of HLA alleles, especially DR and DQ, made assigning TCR associations to individual alleles difficult. A few of the identified cytomegalovirus-associated TCR beta chains were confirmed in vitro to be specific for cytomegalovirus antigens. Immune exposure information for the cohort was limited to CMV serostatus. Cytomegalovirus status was reported to be diagnosed by the classifier with high specificity and sensitivity in both the original and validation cohorts. Across donors, most TCR sequences were observed very rarely, whereas some public TCRs were present in many individuals. It was suggested by the authors that the approach could potentially be generalized to other disease states and immunological phenotypes. A total of roughly 160 TCR beta chains were listed by the study as associated with cytomegalovirus. In an earlier analysis of 450 to 750 of the donors, most TCR beta V segments appeared in productive rearrangements about 90% or about 30% of the time, broadly matching IMGT annotations. Linkage disequilibrium might explain the correlated functional status among segregating V segments, but an unknown experimental factor could not be ruled out. A later genetic analysis associated a missense DCLRE1C variant with V-gene and J-gene trimming of TCR beta chains, and an independent cohort replicated the association. Some IMGT-functional V segments, including TRBV6-2 and TRBV6-3, could not be distinguished by the 87-base-pair reads and were therefore excluded. A later analysis found that most CMV-associated TCR beta chains appeared HLA-restricted, with HLA associations seemingly driven largely by CMV exposure. Because HLA typing was missing for some donors at each locus, association tests included only the typed subset. Compared with equally common non-associated chains, HLA-associated TCR beta chains in a later analysis were more clonally expanded and had lower generation probabilities. In a later analysis, several top co-occurrence clusters were reported to appear linked to parvovirus B19, influenza, CMV and Epstein-Barr virus. In a later analysis, the rate of TCR association differed among HLA loci, with DRB1 alleles having the most associated TCRs and HLA-C alleles having the fewest. In a later analysis, 15,000 to 20,000 TCR beta sequences were associated with specific HLA alleles at a false discovery rate of 0.05. A later genetic analysis reported fewer N-insertions in productive TCRs among donors in an Asian-associated ancestry cluster than the roughly 700-donor mean. Sequencing depth was assumed to be roughly uniform across donors in the presence/absence analyses, though that assumption may not hold. Only TCR beta chains were sequenced in this cohort, and the absence of alpha or paired-chain data limited detectable features.

Between the V and J ends, shortened by 9 bases and 1 base respectively, the junction contains 10 bases. For CDR1 and CDR2, the germline V gene lists SNHLY and FYNNEI. CDR3 length: 14 amino acids, cysteine to phenylalanine. CDR3 DNA is the only sequence kept; it has 42 bases, read in frame from the first base. Receptor libraries were prepared by the immunoSEQ multiplex PCR assay. A mixture of 60 forward primers for TCR Vbeta segments and 13 reverse primers for TCR Jbeta segments was used in the multiplex PCR. A multiplex PCR assay on genomic DNA amplified the CDR3 region of rearranged TCR beta genes. Amplified TCR beta libraries were sequenced as 87-base-pair reads on the Illumina HiSeq System. The authors' analysis ran thus. A later analysis counted approximately 76 million unique TCR beta chains across the 600 to 850 repertoires, and 10 million to 12 million of these chains were shared by at least two donors. Raw reads were error-corrected and collapsed into unique sequences by a nearest-neighbor algorithm in which closely related sequences were merged to remove PCR and sequencing errors. To assign V, D and J gene segments, CDR3 sequences were aligned to IMGT reference sequences. For a sequence to be retained, a match of at least six nucleotides to both a V gene segment and a J gene segment was required. A rearrangement was called productive if the CDR3 had no stop codons and remained in frame with V and J, and every other rearrangement was called non-productive. Following IMGT convention, CDR3 was defined as the stretch from the second conserved V-encoded cysteine up to the conserved J-encoded phenylalanine. The earlier analysis of roughly 590 of the donors excluded sequences that lacked an unambiguous match to a single V gene segment. An earlier analysis of roughly 590 of the donors called V segments functional above 56.7% productive rearrangements and segregating when the between-donor standard deviation exceeded 5%. A statistical classification framework was built to diagnose cytomegalovirus status from the catalog of TCR beta chain sequences. In a later analysis, TCR nucleotide sequences were compared against IMGT/GENE-DB human TR gene sequences so that V and J genes could be assigned. A later analysis assigned CDR3 sequences and most-parsimonious VDJ recombination scenarios with the TCRdist pipeline. In a later analysis, each TCR beta chain was defined by its CDR3 amino acid sequence together with its V-gene family, and reads without a unique V-gene family were excluded. A later analysis removed several hundred highly shared, low-generation-probability nucleotide sequences to deal with suspected cross-contamination and a sequencing artifact. In a later analysis, a clonal expansion index for each public chain was calculated from normalized within-repertoire ranks of inferred template counts. In a later analysis, generation probabilities were computed with a VDJ recombination model fitted to out-of-frame rearrangements, and the resulting probabilities were checked against IGoR. In a later analysis, TCR-TCR, TCR-HLA and TCR-CMV co-occurrence was scored with hypergeometric tests, and a repertoire-size bias correction was applied to TCR pairs. A later analysis estimated false discovery rates by permuting HLA or CMV assignments 20 times. In a later analysis, co-occurring TCRs were grouped using DBSCAN, with TCRdist sequence similarity added in when clustering inside HLA-allele-positive subsets. For co-occurrence clustering, repertoires with fewer than 30,000 or more than 120,000 public chains were excluded, along with about five repertoires with anomalous nucleotide sharing. This immuneACCESS table, as held by TCRdb, lists in-frame sequences with V and J called but not all clones. Of the missing ones, under half trace to an unresolved V gene in checked studies; the others have no known cause. The V and J calls and the clone size are those of that table, but D and trimming were determined from the DNA. The table for this sample lists approximately 130,000 clones. 2% of the sample lies in the top ten.

As for this clone: The target of this receptor is not known.

The cohort consisted of more than 650 healthy bone marrow donors. At the time of sampling, all cohort members were nominally healthy, though unrecorded immune exposures were likely present. The donor tested CMV seronegative and was one of the 352 seronegative cohort members. A peripheral blood sample was provided by each donor, and peripheral blood mononuclear cells were used for TCR beta sequencing. The Qiagen DNeasy Blood Extraction Kit was used to extract genomic DNA from the blood cell samples. The sequence joins TRBV2 to TRBJ1-6; possibly the D gene is TRBD1, per 5 matching bases. The sample comprised PBMCs. The TCR comes from a woman aged 60-75 years in good health and CMV-seronegative. The bases are TGTGCCAGTACAGGTGGTTCCTATAATTCACCCCTCCACTTT. Its translation reads: CASTGGSYNSPLHF.